These 15 T cell receptor beta chains originate from one sample sequenced in a study of cytomegalovirus exposure and HLA in healthy donors. The table came from immunoSEQ multiplex PCR; TCRdb's copy has only in-frame clones and leaves some out. The table shows 90,000 to 130,000 clones, with roughly nine tenths occurring only once. Sample: PBMCs. Receptor source: a woman between 18 and 30 years old in good health and CMV-seronegative.

The J gene is TRBJ1-2, the V gene TRBV27, with a possible D match to TRBD1 (5 bases). This CDR3 has 14 residues. The V end lost 3 bases, the J end lost 4 bases, and 12 bases lay between the germline ends. CDR1 is MNHEY and CDR2 is SMNVEV in the germline V gene (reference sequence). The DNA of the CDR3 is TGTGCCAGCAGTTTGGACACGGTCCGCTATGGCTACACCTTC. This gives the protein CASSLDTVRYGYTF.

This chain links TRBV5-5 with TRBJ1-1, with D perhaps TRBD1 (5 bases). The CDR3 is made up of 14 amino acids. Trimming shortened V by 2 bases and J by 1 base, and 9 bases separated the two germline ends. CDR1 is SGHKS and CDR2 is YYEKEE in the germline V gene (reference sequence). The CDR3 sequence: CASSFYQGNTEAFF. The CDR3 nucleotides are TGTGCCAGCAGCTTCTACCAGGGGAACACTGAAGCTTTCTTT.

This chain joins TRBV9 and TRBJ1-2, with 7 nucleotides matching TRBD1. Germline V gene sequence: CDR1 SGDLS, CDR2 YYNGEE. V lost 0 bases to trimming and J lost 2 bases; unmatched junction nucleotides: 7. The CDR3 consists of 16 residues. This CDR3 is CASSVGETGINYGYTF. In DNA form, the CDR3 reads TGTGCCAGCAGCGTAGGGGAGACAGGGATAAACTATGGCTACACCTTC.

V and J are TRBV10-2 and TRBJ1-5; TRBD1 is a possible D gene (6 bases). The CDR3 totals 13 residues. Germline assignment: CDR1 WSHSY and CDR2 SAAADI. The V end lost 0 bases, the J end lost 8 bases, and 8 bases lay between the germline ends. Here the CDR3 DNA reads TGCGCCAGCAGTGAGTCGAGGGGGAAGCCCCAGCATTTT. It codes for CASSESRGKPQHF.

The chain combines TRBV6-1 with TRBJ1-3, with D unresolved. Trimming cost V 5 bases and J 3 bases, with 2 bases left between them. CDR3 length equals 11 residues. The germline CDR1 and CDR2 sequences are MNHNS and SASEGT. CDR3 amino acids: CASSLGNTIYF. The DNA for the CDR3 is TGTGCCAGCAGTCTTGGAAACACCATATATTTT.

The genes are TRBV7-2 and TRBJ2-7, with D possibly being TRBD1 (7 bases). V was trimmed by 0 bases and J by 3 bases, leaving 9 bases between them. The CDR3 contains 14 residues. Per the germline V gene, CDR1 is SGHTA and CDR2 is FQGNSA. The CDR3 is CASSLARDSYEQYF. The CDR3 DNA reads TGTGCCAGCAGCTTAGCGCGGGACAGCTACGAGCAGTACTTC.

J is TRBJ1-2 and V is TRBV4-2; TRBD1 might be the D (6 bases). The ends were cut back, 1 base at V and 2 bases at J, with 14 bases in the middle. Germline assignment: CDR1 LGHNA and CDR2 YNFKEQ. The CDR3 consists of 16 residues. CDR3 sequence reads: CASSQAGRGWNYGYTF. In nucleotides, the CDR3 is TGTGCCAGCAGCCAAGCCGGTAGGGGGTGGAACTATGGCTACACCTTC.

V is TRBV6-1 and J is TRBJ1-2, with a weak D call TRBD1 (6 bases). The CDR3 is 15 residues long. V was shortened by 1 base and J by 4 bases, with 13 bases between the two germline ends. Germline CDR1 MNHNS, CDR2 SASEGT. For the CDR3, the DNA is TGTGCCAGCAGTGAAGGTTCGGGGGGCGTCTATGGCTACACCTTC. This translates into CASSEGSGGVYGYTF.

The V call is TRBV28, the J call TRBJ2-7, with 7 bases lining up with TRBD1. Germline V lookup: CDR1 MDHEN, CDR2 SYDVKM. V dropped 4 bases and J dropped 2; count of bases not matched to a gene: 11. The CDR3 is made up of 16 amino acids. CDR3 sequence (DNA): TGTGCCAGCAGTTCCCCGCCGAGACAGGGTACCTACGAGCAGTACTTC. It specifies CASSSPPRQGTYEQYF.

The chain recombines TRBV28 with TRBJ1-1, with D perhaps matching TRBD1 (6 bases). Trimming pared 5 bases from V and 10 bases from J, leaving 26 bases between. This CDR3 comprises 16 residues. Germline CDR1 is MDHEN and CDR2 is SYDVKM. CDR3 sequence (DNA): TGTGCCAGCAGTCCTCCGAGGGGGGGCCTCGACCTGGGAGCTTTCTTT. Translated: CASSPPRGGLDLGAFF.

The CDR3 sequence is CASSLDRTGGVAGYTF. The CDR3 region has the DNA TGTGCCAGCAGCTTAGATCGCACAGGGGGCGTAGCTGGCTACACCTTC. This rearrangement joins TRBV11-2 to TRBJ1-2, with 9 positions matching TRBD1. This CDR3 has 16 amino acids. Germline CDR1 reads SGHAT; CDR2 reads FQNNGV. Trimming at V came to 0 bases and at J to 7 bases, leaving 9 bases not matched to a gene.

The count of this clone is one. This chain connects TRBV27 to TRBJ2-7; 8 bases match TRBD1. V shed 6 bases and J 0 bases; nucleotides not matched to a gene: 4. The CDR3 length is 14 residues. Germline CDR1 is MNHEY and CDR2 is SMNVEV (reference sequence). Here the CDR3 reads CASSRTGSSYEQYF. The CDR3 coding sequence is TGTGCCAGCAGCCGGACAGGGAGCTCCTACGAGCAGTACTTC.

The J gene is TRBJ1-1, the V gene TRBV29-1, with 7 bases aligning to TRBD1. This CDR3 is 13 amino acids long. In germline, CDR1 is SQVTM, CDR2 ANQGSEA. The trim removed 7 bases at V and 0 bases at J, leaving 5 bases unmatched. CDR3 DNA: TGCAGCGAAGAACAGGGGATGAACACTGAAGCTTTCTTT. It yields the protein CSEEQGMNTEAFF.

The V gene is TRBV5-4, the J gene TRBJ2-5; tentatively, D is TRBD2 (6 bases). Trimming took 4 bases from V and 4 from J, leaving 11 bases between them. Per the germline V gene, CDR1 is SGHNT and CDR2 is YYREEE (reference sequence). The CDR3 runs 13 residues. CDR3 nucleotide sequence: TGTGCCAGCAGCGGAGGGAGTCGAGAGACCCAGTACTTC. Protein: CASSGGSRETQYF.

The rearrangement uses TRBV10-3 and TRBJ2-7, with D perhaps TRBD1 (5 bases). V was shortened by 8 bases and J by 3 bases, with 8 bases between the two germline ends. The CDR3 runs to 11 residues. Germline-derived CDR1 and CDR2 are ENHRY and SYGVKD. The CDR3: CAIGQGYEQYF. In DNA, the CDR3 is TGTGCCATCGGCCAGGGCTACGAGCAGTACTTC.